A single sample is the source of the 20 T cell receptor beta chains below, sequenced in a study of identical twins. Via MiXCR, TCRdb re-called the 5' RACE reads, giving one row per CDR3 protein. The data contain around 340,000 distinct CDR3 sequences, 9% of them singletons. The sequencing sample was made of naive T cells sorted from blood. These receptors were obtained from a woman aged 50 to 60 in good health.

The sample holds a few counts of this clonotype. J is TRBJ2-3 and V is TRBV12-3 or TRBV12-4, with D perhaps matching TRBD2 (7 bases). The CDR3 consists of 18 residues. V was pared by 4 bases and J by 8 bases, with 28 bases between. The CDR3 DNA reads TGTGCCAGCAGTTCAGGACTAGGGACACCTTCGACCACGGGTACGCAGTATTTT. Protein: CASSSGLGTPSTTGTQYF.

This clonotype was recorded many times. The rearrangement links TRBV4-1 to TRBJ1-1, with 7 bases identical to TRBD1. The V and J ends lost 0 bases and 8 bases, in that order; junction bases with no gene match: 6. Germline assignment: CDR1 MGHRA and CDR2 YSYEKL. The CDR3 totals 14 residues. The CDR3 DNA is TGCGCCAGCAGCCAAGATCCCGGGACAGCAGAAGCTTTCTTT. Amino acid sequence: CASSQDPGTAEAFF.

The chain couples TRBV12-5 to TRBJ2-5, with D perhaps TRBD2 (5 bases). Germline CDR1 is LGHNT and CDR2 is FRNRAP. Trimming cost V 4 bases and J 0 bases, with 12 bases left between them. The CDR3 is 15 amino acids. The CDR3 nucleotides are TGTGCTAGTGGTTCCGGACTCACCTACCAAGAGACCCAGTACTTC. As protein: CASGSGLTYQETQYF. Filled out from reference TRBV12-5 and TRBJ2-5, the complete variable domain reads DARVTQTPRHKVTEMGQEVTMRCQPILGHNTVFWYRQTMMQGLELLAYFRNRAPLDDSGMPKDRFSAEMPDATLATLKIQPSEPRDSAVYFCASGSGLTYQETQYFGPGTRLLVL.

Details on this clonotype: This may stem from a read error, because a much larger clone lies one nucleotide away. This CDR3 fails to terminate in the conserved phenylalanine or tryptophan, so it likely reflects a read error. This CDR3 is CASSSLRDRIDNEQFL. CDR3 bases: TGTGCCAGCAGCTCCCTCCGGGACAGGATCGACAATGAGCAGTTCCTC. The J gene is TRBJ2-1, the V gene TRBV11-2; the match to TRBD1 covers 8 bases. The CDR3 runs to 16 residues. The V gene's germline CDR1 is SGHAT and CDR2 FQNNGV. V dropped 4 bases and J dropped 5; count of bases not matched to a gene: 10.

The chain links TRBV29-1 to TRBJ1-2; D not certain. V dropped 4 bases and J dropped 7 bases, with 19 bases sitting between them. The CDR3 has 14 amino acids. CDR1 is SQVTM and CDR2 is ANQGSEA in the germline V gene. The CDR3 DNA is TGCAGCGTTGTTGTGACTGGTCCTTTAGGTGGCTACACCTTC. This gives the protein CSVVVTGPLGGYTF.

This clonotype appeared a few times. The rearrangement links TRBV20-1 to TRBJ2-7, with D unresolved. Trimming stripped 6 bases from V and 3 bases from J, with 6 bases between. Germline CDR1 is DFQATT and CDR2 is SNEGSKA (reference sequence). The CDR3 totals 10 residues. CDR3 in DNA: TGCAGTGCCCAAAACTACGAGCAGTACGTC. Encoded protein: CSAQNYEQYV.

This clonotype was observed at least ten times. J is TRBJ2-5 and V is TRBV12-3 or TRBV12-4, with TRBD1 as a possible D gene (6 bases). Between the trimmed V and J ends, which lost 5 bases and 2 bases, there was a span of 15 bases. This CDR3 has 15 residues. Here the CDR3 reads CASSMTGGRQETQYF. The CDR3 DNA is TGTGCCAGCAGTATGACAGGTGGACGACAAGAGACCCAGTACTTC.

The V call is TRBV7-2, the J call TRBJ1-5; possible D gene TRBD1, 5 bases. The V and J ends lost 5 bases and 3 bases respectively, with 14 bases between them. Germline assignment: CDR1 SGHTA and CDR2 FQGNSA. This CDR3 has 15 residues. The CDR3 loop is CASSPSWGLNQPQHF. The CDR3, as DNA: TGTGCCAGCAGCCCCTCCTGGGGCCTCAATCAGCCCCAGCATTTT.

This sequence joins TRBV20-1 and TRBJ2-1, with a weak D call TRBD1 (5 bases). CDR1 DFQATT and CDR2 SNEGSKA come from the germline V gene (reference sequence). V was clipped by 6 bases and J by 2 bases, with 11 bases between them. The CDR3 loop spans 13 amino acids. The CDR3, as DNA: TGCAGTGCACAGGATAGGGCCTACAATGAGCAGTTCTTC. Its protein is CSAQDRAYNEQFF.

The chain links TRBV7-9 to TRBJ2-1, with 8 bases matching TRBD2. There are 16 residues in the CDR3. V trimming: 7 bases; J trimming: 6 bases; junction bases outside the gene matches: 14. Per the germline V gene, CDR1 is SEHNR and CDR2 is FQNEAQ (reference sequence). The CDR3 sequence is CASIVSHSGTFNEQFF. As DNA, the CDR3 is TGTGCCAGCATAGTCTCGCATAGCGGGACTTTCAATGAGCAGTTCTTC.

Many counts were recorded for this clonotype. The CDR3 region is CASSPQTSGADTQYF. The CDR3 DNA reads as TGTGCCAGCAGTCCCCAGACTAGCGGGGCAGATACGCAGTATTTT. The chain recombines TRBV27 with TRBJ2-3; 11 bases are shared with TRBD2. Germline CDR1 MNHEY, CDR2 SMNVEV (reference sequence). The ends lost 5 bases at V and 4 bases at J; junction bases unmatched: 5. This CDR3 has 15 residues.

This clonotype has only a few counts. CDR3 in amino acids: CASSYQATYEQYF. CDR3 DNA sequence: TGTGCCAGCAGTTACCAGGCCACCTACGAGCAGTACTTC. V gene TRBV27 combines with J gene TRBJ2-7; D is undetermined. This CDR3 has 13 amino acids. The V end was cut by 4 bases, the J end by 2 bases, with 9 bases between. Germline V gene lookup returns CDR1 MNHEY and CDR2 SMNVEV (reference sequence).

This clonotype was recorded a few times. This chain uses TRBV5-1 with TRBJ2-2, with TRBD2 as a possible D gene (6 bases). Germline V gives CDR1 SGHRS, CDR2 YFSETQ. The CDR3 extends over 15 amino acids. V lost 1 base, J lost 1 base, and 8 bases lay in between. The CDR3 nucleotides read TGCGCCAGCAGCTTGATTAGCGGGAACACCGGGGAGCTGTTTTTT. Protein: CASSLISGNTGELFF.

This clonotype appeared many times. The DNA of the CDR3 is TGTGCCAGCAGTTTATTTTTAGGGGGGGACAGTCGCAAGAGCTACACCTTC. This codes for CASSLFLGGDSRKSYTF. The chain uses TRBV12-3 or TRBV12-4 and TRBJ1-2; 7 bases fit TRBD1. J gave up 9 bases and V 2 bases, and 18 bases lay outside the gene matches. The CDR3 has 17 residues.

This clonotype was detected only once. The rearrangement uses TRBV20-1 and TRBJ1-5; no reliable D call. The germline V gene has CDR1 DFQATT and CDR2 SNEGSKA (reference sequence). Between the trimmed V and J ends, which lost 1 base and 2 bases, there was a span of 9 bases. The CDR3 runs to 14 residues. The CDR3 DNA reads TGCAGTGCTAGAGTTCCGGGAGGCAATCAGCCCCAGCATTTT. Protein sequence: CSARVPGGNQPQHF.

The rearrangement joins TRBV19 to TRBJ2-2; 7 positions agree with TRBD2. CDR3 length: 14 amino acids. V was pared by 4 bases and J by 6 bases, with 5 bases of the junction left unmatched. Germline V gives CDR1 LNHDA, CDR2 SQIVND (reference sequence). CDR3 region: CASSTLTSPGELFF. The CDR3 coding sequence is TGTGCCAGTAGTACATTGACTAGCCCCGGGGAGCTGTTTTTT.

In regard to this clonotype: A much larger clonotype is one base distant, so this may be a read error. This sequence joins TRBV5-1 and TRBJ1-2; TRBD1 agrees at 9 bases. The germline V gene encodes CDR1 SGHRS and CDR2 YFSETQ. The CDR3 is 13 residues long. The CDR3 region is CASSAGQGGGYPF. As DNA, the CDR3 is TGCGCCAGCAGCGCGGGACAGGGCGGTGGCTACCCCTTC.

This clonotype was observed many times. DNA for the CDR3: TGCGCCAGCAGCCAAGTAGGGGGGTACTACGAGCAGTACTTC. It codes for CASSQVGGYYEQYF. The V and J genes are TRBV4-1 and TRBJ2-7; D is perhaps TRBD1 or TRBD2 (6 bases each). CDR1 is MGHRA and CDR2 is YSYEKL in the germline V gene. V dropped 1 base and J dropped 3 bases, with 10 bases sitting between them. This CDR3 spans 14 amino acids.

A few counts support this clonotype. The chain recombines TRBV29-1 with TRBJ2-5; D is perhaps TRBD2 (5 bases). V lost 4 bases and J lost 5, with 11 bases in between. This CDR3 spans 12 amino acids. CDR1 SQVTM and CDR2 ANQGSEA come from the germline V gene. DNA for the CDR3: TGCAGCGTTGGGGCGGGTGTTGAGACCCAGTACTTC. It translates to CSVGAGVETQYF.

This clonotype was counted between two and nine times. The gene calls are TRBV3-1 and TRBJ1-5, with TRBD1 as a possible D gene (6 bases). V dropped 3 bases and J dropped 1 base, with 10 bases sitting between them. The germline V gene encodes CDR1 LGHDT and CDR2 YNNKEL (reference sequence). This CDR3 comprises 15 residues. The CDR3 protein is CASSQQGGSNQPQHF. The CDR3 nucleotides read TGTGCCAGCAGCCAGCAAGGGGGAAGCAATCAGCCCCAGCATTTT.